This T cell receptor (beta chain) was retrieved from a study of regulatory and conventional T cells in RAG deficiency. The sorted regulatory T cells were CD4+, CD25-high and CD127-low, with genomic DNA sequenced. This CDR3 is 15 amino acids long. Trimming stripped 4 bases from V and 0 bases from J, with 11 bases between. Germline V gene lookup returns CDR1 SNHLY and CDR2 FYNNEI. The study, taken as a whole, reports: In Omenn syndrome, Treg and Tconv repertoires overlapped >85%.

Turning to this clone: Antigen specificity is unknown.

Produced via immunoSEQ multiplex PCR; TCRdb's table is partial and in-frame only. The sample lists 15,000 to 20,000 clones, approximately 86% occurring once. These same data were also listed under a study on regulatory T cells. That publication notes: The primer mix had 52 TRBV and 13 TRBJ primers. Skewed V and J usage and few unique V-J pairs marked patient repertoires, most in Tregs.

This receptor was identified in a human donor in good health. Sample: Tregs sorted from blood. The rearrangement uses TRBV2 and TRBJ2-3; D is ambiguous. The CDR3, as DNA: TGTGCCAGCAGTGCAGTAGATACTAGCACAGATACGCAGTATTTT. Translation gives CASSAVDTSTDTQYF.